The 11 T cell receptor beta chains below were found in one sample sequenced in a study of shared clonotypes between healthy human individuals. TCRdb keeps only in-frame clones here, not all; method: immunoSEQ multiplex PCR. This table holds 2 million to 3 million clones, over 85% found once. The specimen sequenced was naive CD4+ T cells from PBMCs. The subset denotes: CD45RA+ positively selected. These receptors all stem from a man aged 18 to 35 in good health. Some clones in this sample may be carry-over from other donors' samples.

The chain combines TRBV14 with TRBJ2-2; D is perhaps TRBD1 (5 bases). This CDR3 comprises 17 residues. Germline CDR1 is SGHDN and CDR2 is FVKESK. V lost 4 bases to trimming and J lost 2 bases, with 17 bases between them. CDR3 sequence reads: CASSPLLGRVNTGELFF. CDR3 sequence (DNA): TGTGCCAGCAGCCCACTGCTCGGCAGGGTCAACACCGGGGAGCTGTTTTTT.

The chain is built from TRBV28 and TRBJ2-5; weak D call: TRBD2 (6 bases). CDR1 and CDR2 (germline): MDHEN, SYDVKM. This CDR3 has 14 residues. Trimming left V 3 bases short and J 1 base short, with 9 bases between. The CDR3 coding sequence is TGTGCCAGCAGTTTCGGAGGGCTCCAAGAGACCCAGTACTTC. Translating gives CASSFGGLQETQYF.

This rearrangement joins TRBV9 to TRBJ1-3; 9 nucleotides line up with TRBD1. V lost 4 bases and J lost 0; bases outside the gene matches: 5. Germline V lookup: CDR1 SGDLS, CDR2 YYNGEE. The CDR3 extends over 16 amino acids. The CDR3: CASSLGTGSSGNTIYF. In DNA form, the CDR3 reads TGTGCCAGCAGCTTGGGGACAGGGAGCTCTGGAAACACCATATATTTT. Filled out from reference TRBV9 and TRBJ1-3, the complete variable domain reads DSGVTQTPKHLITATGQRVTLRCSPRSGDLSVYWYQQSLDQGLQFLIQYYNGEERAKGNILERFSAQQFPDLHSELNLSSLELGDSALYFCASSLGTGSSGNTIYFGEGSWLTVV.

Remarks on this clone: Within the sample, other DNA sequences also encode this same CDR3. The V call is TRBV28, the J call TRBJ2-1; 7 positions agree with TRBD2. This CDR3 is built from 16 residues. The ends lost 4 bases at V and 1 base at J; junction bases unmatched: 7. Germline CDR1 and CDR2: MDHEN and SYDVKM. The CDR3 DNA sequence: TGTGCCAGCAGTTCGCGACTAGCCGCGTCCTACAATGAGCAGTTCTTC. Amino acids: CASSSRLAASYNEQFF.

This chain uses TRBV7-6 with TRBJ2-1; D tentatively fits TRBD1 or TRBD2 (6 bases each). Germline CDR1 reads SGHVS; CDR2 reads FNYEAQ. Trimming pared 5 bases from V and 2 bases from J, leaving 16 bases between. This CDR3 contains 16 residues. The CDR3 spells CASSHLGGGTYNEQFF. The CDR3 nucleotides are TGTGCCAGCAGCCACCTGGGGGGCGGAACCTACAATGAGCAGTTCTTC.

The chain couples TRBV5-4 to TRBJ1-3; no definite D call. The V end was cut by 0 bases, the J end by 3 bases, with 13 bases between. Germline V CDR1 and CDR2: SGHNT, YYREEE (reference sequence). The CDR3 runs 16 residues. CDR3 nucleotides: TGTGCCAGCAGCTTGGAACCGGGTTCGAGTGGAAACACCATATATTTT. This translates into CASSLEPGSSGNTIYF.

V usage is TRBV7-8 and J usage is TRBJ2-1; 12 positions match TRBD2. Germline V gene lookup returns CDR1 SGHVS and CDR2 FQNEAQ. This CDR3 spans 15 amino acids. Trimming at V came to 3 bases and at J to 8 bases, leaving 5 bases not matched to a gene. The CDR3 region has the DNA TGTGCCAGCAGCTTCCTAGCGGGAGGGCCATATGAGCAGTTCTTC. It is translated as CASSFLAGGPYEQFF.

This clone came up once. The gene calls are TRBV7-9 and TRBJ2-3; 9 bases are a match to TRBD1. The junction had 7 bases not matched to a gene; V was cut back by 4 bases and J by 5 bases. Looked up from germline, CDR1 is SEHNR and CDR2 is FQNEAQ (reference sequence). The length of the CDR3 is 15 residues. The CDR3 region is CASSSRDRERDTQYF. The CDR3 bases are TGTGCCAGCAGCTCCCGGGACAGGGAGAGAGATACGCAGTATTTT.

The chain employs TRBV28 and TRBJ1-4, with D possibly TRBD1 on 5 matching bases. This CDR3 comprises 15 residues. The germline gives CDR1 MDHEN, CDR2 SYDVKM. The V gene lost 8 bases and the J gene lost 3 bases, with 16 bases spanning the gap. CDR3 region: CASSNRRASNEKLFF. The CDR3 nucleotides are TGTGCCAGCTCCAACAGGAGGGCATCTAATGAAAAACTGTTTTTT.

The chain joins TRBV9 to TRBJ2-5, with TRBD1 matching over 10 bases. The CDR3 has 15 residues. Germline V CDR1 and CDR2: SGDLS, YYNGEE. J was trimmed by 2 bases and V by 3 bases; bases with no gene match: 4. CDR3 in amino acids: CASSEGQGRQETQYF. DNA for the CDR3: TGTGCCAGCAGCGAGGGACAGGGGCGGCAAGAGACCCAGTACTTC.

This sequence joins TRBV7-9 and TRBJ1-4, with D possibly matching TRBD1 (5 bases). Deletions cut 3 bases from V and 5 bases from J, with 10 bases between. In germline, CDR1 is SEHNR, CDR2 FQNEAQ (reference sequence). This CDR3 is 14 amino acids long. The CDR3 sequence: CASSLGRGNEKLFF. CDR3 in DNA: TGTGCCAGCAGCTTGGGGCGGGGAAATGAAAAACTGTTTTTT.